These 28 T cell receptor beta chains originate from one sample sequenced in a study of T cells in localized non-small cell lung cancer (TCRdb year 2020). Library creation used the immunoSEQ multiplex PCR assay. TCRdb's version of the immuneACCESS table is confined to in-frame rearrangements and falls short of the full clone set. An unresolved V gene accounts for under half of the shortfall where checked; the remainder is of unknown origin. Counted in this sample were some 29,000 clones; roughly 89% of them appeared once. Approximately 3% of the sample comes from the top ten. Source: peripheral blood, taken before any cancer treatment. These receptors came from a woman aged 18 to 55 with stage I lung adenocarcinoma.

The rearrangement joins TRBV29-1 to TRBJ2-1, with 14 bases fitting TRBD2. Germline loops: CDR1 SQVTM, CDR2 ANQGSEA. CDR3 length: 12 amino acids. The CDR3: CGTSGGYNEQFF. CDR3 coding DNA: TGCGGGACTAGCGGGGGCTACAATGAGCAGTTCTTC.

This chain's CDR3 is CASSQDKGFEQFF. In nucleotides, the CDR3 is TGCGCCAGCAGCCAAGATAAGGGCTTTGAGCAGTTCTTC. The J gene is TRBJ2-1, the V gene TRBV4-3; D is undetermined. The CDR3 is made up of 13 amino acids. The V and J ends lost 0 bases and 9 bases respectively, with 9 bases between them. From germline, CDR1 is LGHNA and CDR2 YSLEER.

The CDR3: CSVESGFNEQFF. The CDR3 region has the DNA TGCAGCGTTGAATCGGGGTTTAATGAGCAGTTCTTC. The rearrangement uses TRBV29-1 and TRBJ2-1; weak D call: TRBD2 (5 bases). Germline V gene sequence: CDR1 SQVTM, CDR2 ANQGSEA. This CDR3 contains 12 residues. V was clipped by 2 bases and J by 7 bases, with 9 bases between them.

This clone was picked up one time. The chain uses TRBV11-3 and TRBJ2-1, with 8 positions matching TRBD1. The CDR3 totals 17 residues. The V gene's germline CDR1 is SGHNT and CDR2 YENEEA. With V trimmed by 2 bases and J by 1 base, 7 bases remained unmatched. CDR3 sequence: CASSLWDRSGSYNEQFF. The CDR3 DNA is TGTGCCAGCAGCTTATGGGACAGGTCCGGTTCCTACAATGAGCAGTTCTTC.

The CDR3, as DNA: TGTGCCAGCAGCCCCCAAAGTACGGTACTTGGAAACACCATATATTTT. It translates to CASSPQSTVLGNTIYF. The J gene is TRBJ1-3, the V gene TRBV11-2; the D is unclear. Trimming pared 5 bases from V and 3 bases from J, leaving 17 bases between. The germline CDR1 and CDR2 sequences are SGHAT and FQNNGV. This CDR3 has 16 amino acids.

V is TRBV6-6 and J is TRBJ2-2, with D perhaps matching TRBD1 (5 bases). CDR1 and CDR2 (germline): MNHNY, SVGAGI (reference sequence). The CDR3 is made up of 14 amino acids. Between the trimmed V and J ends, which lost 2 bases and 8 bases, there was a span of 12 bases. This CDR3 reads CASSYTGPQGELFF. CDR3 DNA sequence: TGTGCCAGCAGTTACACAGGCCCTCAGGGGGAGCTGTTTTTT.

The chain carries TRBV9 and TRBJ2-3; no reliable D call. V shed 3 bases and J shed 8 bases, with 19 bases lying between them. The CDR3 length is 15 residues. Germline CDR1 and CDR2: SGDLS and YYNGEE. This chain's CDR3 is CASSAEEGRRRTQYF. The CDR3, as DNA: TGTGCCAGCAGCGCCGAGGAAGGACGACGGCGTACGCAGTATTTT. The variable domain in full, completed from reference TRBV9 and TRBJ2-3, reads DSGVTQTPKHLITATGQRVTLRCSPRSGDLSVYWYQQSLDQGLQFLIQYYNGEERAKGNILERFSAQQFPDLHSELNLSSLELGDSALYFCASSAEEGRRRTQYFGPGTRLTVL.

V is TRBV29-1 and J is TRBJ1-3, with D uncertain. The ends were cut back, 6 bases at V and 0 bases at J, with 12 bases in the middle. The germline V gene has CDR1 SQVTM and CDR2 ANQGSEA. The CDR3 covers 14 residues. The chain's CDR3 is CSVGLANSGNTIYF. The CDR3, as DNA: TGCAGCGTGGGCTTGGCAAACTCTGGAAACACCATATATTTT. The full variable domain, rest sourced from reference TRBV29-1 and TRBJ1-3, is SAVISQKPSRDICQRGTSLTIQCQVDSQVTMMFWYRQQPGQSLTLIATANQGSEATYESGFVIDKFPISRPNLTFSTLTVSNMSPEDSSIYLCSVGLANSGNTIYFGEGSWLTVV.

The chain uses TRBV19 and TRBJ1-2; 8 bases are a match to TRBD1. Germline values: CDR1 LNHDA, CDR2 SQIVND (reference sequence). V shed 6 bases, J shed 8 bases, and the junction held 8 bases outside the gene matches. This CDR3 region has 13 residues. The CDR3 DNA reads as TGTGCCAGTAGGAGGACAGGGAAAGCAGGCTACACCTTC. This gives the protein CASRRTGKAGYTF.

This clone is a singleton in its sample. This rearrangement joins TRBV13 to TRBJ1-1; no clear D. CDR3 length: 14 amino acids. Looked up from germline, CDR1 is PRHDT and CDR2 is FYEKMQ (reference sequence). The ends were cut back, 5 bases at V and 5 bases at J, with 15 bases in the middle. The CDR3 region has the DNA TGTGCCAGCAGCCCCTACAGCGAAGGGACTGAAGCTTTCTTT. This translates into CASSPYSEGTEAFF.

The gene calls are TRBV7-2 and TRBJ1-1; D is unclear. The V and J ends lost 2 bases and 1 base respectively, with 8 bases between them. Germline CDR1 and CDR2: SGHTA and FQGNSA. This CDR3 spans 14 amino acids. CDR3 coding DNA: TGTGCCAGCAGCTTAAGGGCAGGGAACACTGAAGCTTTCTTT. Protein: CASSLRAGNTEAFF.

V is TRBV13 and J is TRBJ2-7, with D perhaps matching TRBD1 (6 bases). Germline V lookup: CDR1 PRHDT, CDR2 FYEKMQ (reference sequence). This CDR3 is built from 13 residues. The germline V and J ends were trimmed by 4 bases and 3 bases, with 10 bases remaining between them. The CDR3 region is CASSSRTVYEQYF. DNA for the CDR3: TGTGCCAGCAGCTCTAGGACAGTCTACGAGCAGTACTTC.

This chain joins TRBV6-1 and TRBJ2-5; TRBD1 matches 8 bases. The CDR3 extends over 14 amino acids. The germline V gene has CDR1 MNHNS and CDR2 SASEGT. Trimming removed 2 bases from V and 6 bases from J; junction bases left unmatched: 5. This CDR3 is CASSERTGSKTQYF. CDR3 in DNA: TGTGCCAGCAGTGAAAGGACAGGGTCAAAGACCCAGTACTTC.

This clone occurred a few times. The genes are TRBV30 and TRBJ1-3; TRBD1 matches 7 bases. V was clipped by 5 bases and J by 2 bases; unmatched bases: 6. The length of the CDR3 is 14 residues. Germline V gene data show CDR1 as GTSNPN and CDR2 as SVGIG (reference sequence). CDR3 sequence reads: CAWGQTGPGNTIYF. The DNA for the CDR3 is TGTGCCTGGGGACAGACAGGGCCTGGAAACACCATATATTTT.

V and J are TRBV19 and TRBJ1-5; D gene ambiguous. V lost 6 bases to trimming and J lost 1 base, with 7 bases between them. CDR3 length equals 13 residues. Germline CDR1 LNHDA, CDR2 SQIVND (reference sequence). The CDR3 nucleotides are TGTGCCAGTAGCGACAAGAGCAATCAGCCCCAGCATTTT. It is translated as CASSDKSNQPQHF. The full variable domain, its missing parts supplied by reference TRBV19 and TRBJ1-5, is DGGITQSPKYLFRKEGQNVTLSCEQNLNHDAMYWYRQDPGQGLRLIYYSQIVNDFQKGDIAEGYSVSREKKESFPLTVTSAQKNPTAFYLCASSDKSNQPQHFGDGTRLSIL.

This sequence joins TRBV10-3 and TRBJ2-7; D possibly corresponds to TRBD1 (5 bases). Trimming removed 10 bases from V and 0 bases from J, with 16 bases in between. CDR1 is ENHRY, CDR2 SYGVKD, per germline. This CDR3 has 14 residues. The CDR3 DNA reads TGTGCCACAAATGACGGACAAAGCTCCTACGAGCAGTACTTC. Amino acid sequence: CATNDGQSSYEQYF.

V gene TRBV7-9 combines with J gene TRBJ1-6; D remains unclear. Per the germline V gene, CDR1 is SEHNR and CDR2 is FQNEAQ (reference sequence). This CDR3 has 13 amino acids. With 3 bases removed from V and 6 bases from J, the gap between germline ends came to 6 bases. The CDR3 DNA follows: TGTGCCAGCAGCTTTCTCACTAATTCACCCCTCCACTTT. Translated: CASSFLTNSPLHF.

This chain links TRBV28 with TRBJ1-5; D gene uncertain. Trimming removed 6 bases from V and 0 bases from J, with 6 bases in between. The CDR3 is made up of 13 amino acids. Germline CDR1 is MDHEN and CDR2 is SYDVKM. The CDR3 sequence is CASRAISNQPQHF. The CDR3 DNA is TGTGCCAGCAGAGCCATTAGCAATCAGCCCCAGCATTTT.

The chain combines TRBV30 with TRBJ1-4, with a weak D call TRBD1 (6 bases). The CDR3 runs to 14 residues. The germline gives CDR1 GTSNPN, CDR2 SVGIG (reference sequence). Trimming left V 4 bases short and J 8 bases short, with 17 bases between. CDR3 nucleotides: TGTGCCTGGACACTACAGGGTCTGAGGGAAAAACTGTTTTTT. This codes for CAWTLQGLREKLFF.

The chain combines TRBV29-1 with TRBJ2-7; a weak D match, TRBD1 (6 bases). This CDR3 is 12 amino acids long. V lost 6 bases and J 2 bases, leaving 11 bases between the germline ends. CDR1 and CDR2 (germline): SQVTM, ANQGSEA. The CDR3 nucleotides read TGCAGCGTAGGAGGACAGCCCTACGAGCAGTACTTC. This sequence encodes CSVGGQPYEQYF.

The rearrangement uses TRBV7-2 and TRBJ1-1, with TRBD1 identical over 7 bases. The trim removed 1 base at V and 0 bases at J, leaving 5 bases unmatched. This CDR3 is 16 amino acids long. Germline-derived CDR1 and CDR2 are SGHTA and FQGNSA. This CDR3 reads CASSLGTRGLNTEAFF. The CDR3 bases are TGTGCCAGCAGCTTAGGTACGAGGGGGCTGAACACTGAAGCTTTCTTT. The full variable domain, rest sourced from reference TRBV7-2 and TRBJ1-1, is GAGVSQSPSNKVTEKGKDVELRCDPISGHTALYWYRQSLGQGLEFLIYFQGNSAPDKSGLPSDRFSAERTGGSVSTLTIQRTQQEDSAVYLCASSLGTRGLNTEAFFGQGTRLTVV.

The rearrangement links TRBV28 to TRBJ2-6, with a tentative D call TRBD1 (5 bases). Germline V gives CDR1 MDHEN, CDR2 SYDVKM. Trimming took off 6 bases at V and 0 bases at J, with 9 bases between the two ends. This CDR3 has 15 residues. The CDR3 here is CASSRDSSGANVLTF. CDR3 bases: TGTGCCAGCAGCCGAGACAGCTCTGGGGCCAACGTCCTGACTTTC.

The J gene is TRBJ2-7, the V gene TRBV10-3, with no clear D. Between the trimmed V and J ends, which lost 10 bases and 4 bases, there was a span of 17 bases. CDR1 and CDR2 from the germline V gene are ENHRY and SYGVKD. This CDR3 is 13 amino acids long. The CDR3 bases are TGTGCCACCATTTCCGGATTCAGGTACGAGCAGTACTTC. Protein sequence: CATISGFRYEQYF.

J is TRBJ1-4 and V is TRBV30; no firm D call. Trimming shortened V by 0 bases and J by 3 bases, and 8 bases separated the two germline ends. The CDR3 contains 14 residues. Germline CDR1 is GTSNPN and CDR2 is SVGIG (reference sequence). The CDR3 spells CAWSVALANEKLFF. The CDR3 DNA reads as TGTGCCTGGAGTGTTGCATTAGCTAATGAAAAACTGTTTTTT.

V and J are TRBV5-1 and TRBJ2-2, with 7 bases lining up with TRBD2. Germline V CDR1 and CDR2: SGHRS, YFSETQ. V gave up 3 bases and J gave up 5 bases; unmatched junction bases: 10. This CDR3 has 16 residues. The DNA of the CDR3 is TGCGCCAGCAGCTCACCGGGACTAACGATAACCGGGGAGCTGTTTTTT. Translation: CASSSPGLTITGELFF.

This clone has a handful of counts. This chain links TRBV5-1 with TRBJ2-2; 9 bases are a match to TRBD1. Germline loops: CDR1 SGHRS, CDR2 YFSETQ. This CDR3 has 16 residues. The J segment lost 6 bases and the V segment lost 4 bases, leaving 10 bases of the junction unmatched. The DNA of the CDR3 is TGCGCCAGCAGCCCGTCGGGACAGGGTAGTCCCGGGGAGCTGTTTTTT. Translation gives CASSPSGQGSPGELFF.

This sequence joins TRBV27 and TRBJ1-2, with TRBD1 identical over 7 bases. V lost 7 bases to trimming and J lost 3 bases; unmatched junction nucleotides: 17. Germline lookup yields CDR1 MNHEY and CDR2 SMNVEV (reference sequence). The CDR3 has 17 amino acids. The CDR3 DNA reads TGTGCCAGCACTACAAAAAGGGCCGACAGGGTCTACTATGGCTACACCTTC. Its protein product is CASTTKRADRVYYGYTF.

V usage is TRBV30 and J usage is TRBJ1-1; a possible D gene is TRBD1 (6 bases). The CDR3 loop spans 14 amino acids. CDR1 and CDR2 from the germline V gene are GTSNPN and SVGIG (reference sequence). V was cut by 3 bases and J by 6 bases, with 17 bases left in between. The CDR3 is CAWRIFQGTAEAFF. The CDR3 DNA reads as TGTGCCTGGAGGATATTCCAGGGGACCGCTGAAGCTTTCTTT. The full variable domain, its missing parts supplied by reference TRBV30 and TRBJ1-1, is SQTIHQWPATLVQPVGSPLSLECTVEGTSNPNLYWYRQAAGRGLQLLFYSVGIGQISSEVPQNLSASRPQDRQFILSSKKLLLSDSGFYLCAWRIFQGTAEAFFGQGTRLTVV.